The 13 T cell receptor beta chains below were found in one sample sequenced in a study of blood T cell repertoires in COVID-19. The method was immunoSEQ multiplex PCR; TCRdb's version includes in-frame clones alone and lacks a portion of them. The sample has some 190,000 clones, about 86% seen once. Sequencing input: PBMCs or T cells enriched from blood (not recorded which). The receptor set was obtained from a middle-aged woman in a cohort exposed to, infected with or recovered from COVID-19 (not recorded which).

The chain has TRBV19 and TRBJ1-2; TRBD1 matches at 7 bases. Germline V gene sequence: CDR1 LNHDA, CDR2 SQIVND (reference sequence). Trimming cost V 5 bases and J 1 base; bases outside gene matches: 10. The CDR3 consists of 16 residues. As DNA, the CDR3 is TGTGCCAGTAGTTCGTACCGGGACAGAGTTAACTATGGCTACACCTTC. This translates into CASSSYRDRVNYGYTF. Full variable domain (rest looked up from reference TRBV19 and TRBJ1-2): DGGITQSPKYLFRKEGQNVTLSCEQNLNHDAMYWYRQDPGQGLRLIYYSQIVNDFQKGDIAEGYSVSREKKESFPLTVTSAQKNPTAFYLCASSSYRDRVNYGYTFGSGTRLTVV.

V and J are TRBV5-4 and TRBJ1-1, with 8 bases that match TRBD1. Per germline, CDR1 SGHNT and CDR2 YYREEE (reference sequence). Germline trimming cut 9 bases from V and 0 bases from J; bases unmatched to any gene: 10. The CDR3 runs to 15 residues. For the CDR3, the DNA is TGTGCCACCCAAAAAGACAGGGGCGTGAACACTGAAGCTTTCTTT. Translated: CATQKDRGVNTEAFF. Full variable domain (missing parts from reference TRBV5-4 and TRBJ1-1): ETGVTQSPTHLIKTRGQQVTLRCSSQSGHNTVSWYQQALGQGPQFIFQYYREEENGRGNFPPRFSGLQFPNYSSELNVNALELDDSALYLCATQKDRGVNTEAFFGQGTRLTVV.

The chain couples TRBV6-2 or TRBV6-3 to TRBJ2-7; 7 nucleotides agree with TRBD2. The J segment lost 1 base and the V segment lost 5 bases, leaving 5 bases of the junction unmatched. This CDR3 is 14 amino acids long. Germline loops: CDR1 MNHEY, CDR2 SVGEGT. The CDR3 bases are TGTGCCAGCAGTCTAACTAGCGAGTCCTACGAGCAGTACTTC. It is translated as CASSLTSESYEQYF.

V usage is TRBV5-4 and J usage is TRBJ2-5; 7 bases align to TRBD1. Trimming took 4 bases from V and 1 from J; bases not matched to a gene: 4. The CDR3 consists of 14 residues. Germline CDR1 and CDR2: SGHNT and YYREEE (reference sequence). CDR3 in amino acids: CASSVRQGQETQYF. CDR3 sequence (DNA): TGTGCCAGCAGCGTACGACAGGGCCAAGAGACCCAGTACTTC.

The V gene is TRBV5-5, the J gene TRBJ2-2; D is unclear. The V and J ends lost 1 base and 3 bases respectively, with 10 bases between them. The CDR3 is 15 amino acids. Germline lookup yields CDR1 SGHKS and CDR2 YYEKEE (reference sequence). CDR3 coding DNA: TGTGCCAGCAGCTTGAGACTCCTTGACACCGGGGAGCTGTTTTTT. It encodes CASSLRLLDTGELFF.

In this sample, this clone turned up once. This rearrangement joins TRBV19 to TRBJ2-7, with D possibly TRBD1 on 6 matching bases. Germline V gene data show CDR1 as LNHDA and CDR2 as SQIVND (reference sequence). With 3 bases removed from V and 1 base from J, the gap between germline ends came to 10 bases. There are 14 residues in the CDR3. The CDR3 coding sequence is TGTGCCAGTAGTATGGACGGACAGTCCTACGAGCAGTACTTC. The encoded protein is CASSMDGQSYEQYF.

The V call is TRBV28, the J call TRBJ1-1; tentative D call: TRBD1 (6 bases). The length of the CDR3 is 16 residues. From germline, CDR1 is MDHEN and CDR2 SYDVKM. Trimming removed 1 base from V and 5 bases from J, with 17 bases in between. For the CDR3, the DNA is TGTGCCAGCAGTTTATCCATGGGAGGGGGAGGAACTGAAGCTTTCTTT. Its translation: CASSLSMGGGGTEAFF. Full variable domain (remainder filled in from reference TRBV28 and TRBJ1-1): DVKVTQSSRYLVKRTGEKVFLECVQDMDHENMFWYRQDPGLGLRLIYFSYDVKMKEKGDIPEGYSVSREKKERFSLILESASTNQTSMYLCASSLSMGGGGTEAFFGQGTRLTVV.

The chain recombines TRBV9 with TRBJ2-2; unclear D gene. Between the trimmed V and J ends, which lost 4 bases and 1 base, there was a span of 11 bases. This CDR3 is 15 amino acids long. Looked up from germline, CDR1 is SGDLS and CDR2 is YYNGEE. Here the CDR3 DNA reads TGTGCCAGCAGCCCCCACAATCAGAACACCGGGGAGCTGTTTTTT. This translates into CASSPHNQNTGELFF.

The V and J genes are TRBV11-3 and TRBJ1-1; D ambiguous. The V gene lost 4 bases and the J gene lost 4 bases, with 10 bases spanning the gap. Germline assignment: CDR1 SGHNT and CDR2 YENEEA. This CDR3 has 13 amino acids. CDR3 bases: TGTGCCAGCAGCTGGACTTTGATCACTGAAGCTTTCTTT. Translation: CASSWTLITEAFF.

This clone was detected only once. V and J are TRBV13 and TRBJ1-2; D possibly corresponds to TRBD1 (6 bases). The CDR3 contains 15 residues. Germline V CDR1 and CDR2: PRHDT, FYEKMQ (reference sequence). V lost 0 bases and J lost 3, with 11 bases in between. The CDR3 loop reads CASSLGRGADYGYTF. The CDR3 DNA follows: TGTGCCAGCAGCTTAGGCCGGGGGGCAGACTATGGCTACACCTTC.

This clone came up once. The genes are TRBV4-1 and TRBJ2-5; D unclear. The CDR3 loop spans 16 amino acids. Deletions cut 0 bases from V and 5 bases from J, with 16 bases between. Germline values: CDR1 MGHRA, CDR2 YSYEKL. The CDR3 reads CASSQDRLAGGETQYF. The DNA for the CDR3 is TGCGCCAGCAGCCAAGATCGACTGGCTGGTGGGGAGACCCAGTACTTC.

A single count supports this clone. One junction end does not reproduce the germline sequence, and a read error may be involved. The V call is TRBV6-5, the J call TRBJ2-3; no clear D gene. This CDR3 is 11 amino acids long. Looked up from germline, CDR1 is MNHEY and CDR2 is SVGAGI. CDR3 in DNA: TGTGCCAGCAGTTACTCATCTGAGTGGTCCTTT. Its protein is CASSYSSEWSF.

The chain links TRBV7-9 to TRBJ1-1; TRBD1 might be the D (6 bases). There are 15 residues in the CDR3. V lost 4 bases and J lost 5, with 17 bases in between. From germline, CDR1 is SEHNR and CDR2 FQNEAQ (reference sequence). Written as DNA, the CDR3 is TGTGCCAGCAGCTGGGAGAGGGGGGAGGGAACTGAAGCTTTCTTT. This sequence encodes CASSWERGEGTEAFF. Looking up the rest from reference TRBV7-9 and TRBJ1-1 gives the full variable domain: DTGVSQNPRHKITKRGQNVTFRCDPISEHNRLYWYRQTLGQGPEFLTYFQNEAQLEKSRLLSDRFSAERPKGSFSTLEIQRTEQGDSAMYLCASSWERGEGTEAFFGQGTRLTVV.